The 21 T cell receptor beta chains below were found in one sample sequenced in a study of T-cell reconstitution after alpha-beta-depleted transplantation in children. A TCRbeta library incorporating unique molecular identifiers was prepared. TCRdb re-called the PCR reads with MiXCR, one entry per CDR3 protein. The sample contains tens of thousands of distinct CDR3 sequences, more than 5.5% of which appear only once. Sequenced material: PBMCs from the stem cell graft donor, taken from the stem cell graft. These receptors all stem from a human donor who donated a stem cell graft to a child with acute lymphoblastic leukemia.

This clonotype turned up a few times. CDR3 sequence reads: CARITPGLAATDTQYF. CDR3 DNA sequence: TGTGCCAGGATAACTCCGGGACTAGCGGCCACAGATACGCAGTATTTT. The J gene is TRBJ2-3, the V gene TRBV6-1, with TRBD2 matching 11 bases. J was trimmed by 2 bases and V by 9 bases; bases with no gene match: 10. CDR1 and CDR2 from the germline V gene are MNHNS and SASEGT. This CDR3 is 16 amino acids long.

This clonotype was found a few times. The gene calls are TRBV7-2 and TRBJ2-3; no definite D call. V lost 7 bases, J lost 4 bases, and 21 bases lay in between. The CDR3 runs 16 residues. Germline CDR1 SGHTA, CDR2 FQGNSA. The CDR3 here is CASTLGFRFDADTQYF. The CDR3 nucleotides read TGTGCCAGCACTCTCGGTTTTAGATTTGATGCAGATACGCAGTATTTT.

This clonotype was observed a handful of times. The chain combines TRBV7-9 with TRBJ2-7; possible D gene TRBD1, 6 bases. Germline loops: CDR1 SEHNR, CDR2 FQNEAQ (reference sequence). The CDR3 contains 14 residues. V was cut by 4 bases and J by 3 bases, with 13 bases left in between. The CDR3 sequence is CASSSGQEIYEQYF. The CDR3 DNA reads TGTGCCAGCAGCTCGGGACAAGAAATCTACGAGCAGTACTTC.

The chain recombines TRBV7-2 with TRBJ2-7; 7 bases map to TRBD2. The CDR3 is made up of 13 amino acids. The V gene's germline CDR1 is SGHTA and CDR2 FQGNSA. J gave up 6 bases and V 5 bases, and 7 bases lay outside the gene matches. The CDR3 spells CASSPRLAFEQYF. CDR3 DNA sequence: TGTGCCAGCAGCCCGAGACTAGCTTTCGAGCAGTACTTC.

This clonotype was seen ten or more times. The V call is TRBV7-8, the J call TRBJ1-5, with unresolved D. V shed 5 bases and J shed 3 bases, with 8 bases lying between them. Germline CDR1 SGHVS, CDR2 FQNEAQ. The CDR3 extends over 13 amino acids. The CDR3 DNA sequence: TGTGCCAGCAGCCCACAGTCCAATCAGCCCCAGCATTTT. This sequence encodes CASSPQSNQPQHF. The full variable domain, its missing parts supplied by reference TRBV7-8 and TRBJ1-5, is GAGVSQSPRYKVAKRGQDVALRCDPISGHVSLFWYQQALGQGPEFLTYFQNEAQLDKSGLPSDRFFAERPEGSVSTLKIQRTQQEDSAVYLCASSPQSNQPQHFGDGTRLSIL.

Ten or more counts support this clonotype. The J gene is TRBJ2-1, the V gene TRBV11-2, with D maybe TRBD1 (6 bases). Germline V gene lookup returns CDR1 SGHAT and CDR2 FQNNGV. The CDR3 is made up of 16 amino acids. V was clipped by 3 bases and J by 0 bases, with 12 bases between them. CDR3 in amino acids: CASSLYGQSSYNEQFF. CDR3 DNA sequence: TGTGCCAGCAGCTTGTATGGACAGAGCTCCTACAATGAGCAGTTCTTC.

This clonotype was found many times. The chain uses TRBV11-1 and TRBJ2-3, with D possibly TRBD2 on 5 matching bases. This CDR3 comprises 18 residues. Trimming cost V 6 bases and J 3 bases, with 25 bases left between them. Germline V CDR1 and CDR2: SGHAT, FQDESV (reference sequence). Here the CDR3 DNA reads TGTGCCAGCAGGCCCCGAGGGCGTGGGCCGGTGGGTACAGATACGCAGTATTTT. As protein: CASRPRGRGPVGTDTQYF.

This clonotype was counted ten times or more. CDR3 coding DNA: TGTGCCAGCAGTCCCTTCAATGAGCAGTTCTTC. This translates into CASSPFNEQFF. The chain links TRBV12-3 or TRBV12-4 to TRBJ2-1; no reliable D call. V was clipped by 5 bases and J by 6 bases, with 5 bases between them. This CDR3 spans 11 amino acids.

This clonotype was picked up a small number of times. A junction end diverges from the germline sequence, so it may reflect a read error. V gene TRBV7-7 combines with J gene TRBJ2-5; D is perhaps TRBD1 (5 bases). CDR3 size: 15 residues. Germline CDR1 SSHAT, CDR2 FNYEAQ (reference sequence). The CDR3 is CASTINQGREETQYF. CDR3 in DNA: TGTGCTAGCACCATAAACCAGGGTCGAGAGGAGACCCAGTACTTC.

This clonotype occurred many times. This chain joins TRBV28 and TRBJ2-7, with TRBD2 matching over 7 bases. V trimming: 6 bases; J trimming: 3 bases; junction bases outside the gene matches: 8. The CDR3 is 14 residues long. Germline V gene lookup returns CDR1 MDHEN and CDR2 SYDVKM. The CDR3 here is CASSLEAGFYEQYF. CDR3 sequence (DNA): TGTGCCAGCAGCCTCGAAGCGGGATTCTACGAGCAGTACTTC.

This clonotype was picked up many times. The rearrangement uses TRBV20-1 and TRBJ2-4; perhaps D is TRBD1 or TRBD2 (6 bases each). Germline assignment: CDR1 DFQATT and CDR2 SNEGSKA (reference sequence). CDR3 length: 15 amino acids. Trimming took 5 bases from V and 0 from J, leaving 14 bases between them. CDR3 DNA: TGCAGTGCTGGTAGTGGGGGGCTAGCCAAAAACATTCAGTACTTC. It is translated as CSAGSGGLAKNIQYF.

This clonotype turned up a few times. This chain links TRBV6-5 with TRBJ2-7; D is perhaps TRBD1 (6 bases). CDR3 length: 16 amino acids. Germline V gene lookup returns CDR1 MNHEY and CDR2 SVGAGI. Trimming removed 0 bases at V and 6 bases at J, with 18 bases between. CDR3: CASSYSPTGPLREQYF. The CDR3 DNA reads TGTGCCAGCAGTTACTCCCCAACAGGGCCCCTCCGCGAGCAGTACTTC.

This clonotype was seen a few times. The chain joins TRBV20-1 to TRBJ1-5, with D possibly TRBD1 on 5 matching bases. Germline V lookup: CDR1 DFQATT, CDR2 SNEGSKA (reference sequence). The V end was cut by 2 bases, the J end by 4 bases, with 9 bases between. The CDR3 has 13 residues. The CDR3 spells CSARPNRNQPQHF. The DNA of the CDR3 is TGCAGTGCTAGACCTAACAGGAATCAGCCCCAGCATTTT.

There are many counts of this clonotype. CDR3 amino acids: CASRYGNQPQHF. The CDR3 region has the DNA TGTGCCTCCCGGTATGGCAATCAGCCCCAGCATTTT. V gene TRBV25-1 combines with J gene TRBJ1-5; D not certain. Trimming stripped 11 bases from V and 2 bases from J, with 10 bases between. CDR1 and CDR2 (germline): MGHDK, SYGVNS. This CDR3 comprises 12 residues. The complete variable domain, with remaining parts taken from reference TRBV25-1 and TRBJ1-5, reads EADIYQTPRYLVIGTGKKITLECSQTMGHDKMYWYQQDPGMELHLIHYSYGVNSTEKGDLSSESTVSRIRTEHFPLTLESARPSHTSQYLCASRYGNQPQHFGDGTRLSIL.

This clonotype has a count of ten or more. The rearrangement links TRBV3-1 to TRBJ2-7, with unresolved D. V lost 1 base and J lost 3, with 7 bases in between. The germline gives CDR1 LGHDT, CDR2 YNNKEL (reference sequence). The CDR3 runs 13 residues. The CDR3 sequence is CASSQVNYYEQYF. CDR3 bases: TGTGCCAGCAGCCAAGTAAACTACTACGAGCAGTACTTC.

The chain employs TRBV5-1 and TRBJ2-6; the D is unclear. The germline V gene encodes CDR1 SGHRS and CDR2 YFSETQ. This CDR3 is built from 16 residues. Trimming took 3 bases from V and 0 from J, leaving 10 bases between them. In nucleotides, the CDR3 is TGCGCCAGCAGCTCCGGACCACACTCTGGGGCCAACGTCCTGACTTTC. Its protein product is CASSSGPHSGANVLTF.

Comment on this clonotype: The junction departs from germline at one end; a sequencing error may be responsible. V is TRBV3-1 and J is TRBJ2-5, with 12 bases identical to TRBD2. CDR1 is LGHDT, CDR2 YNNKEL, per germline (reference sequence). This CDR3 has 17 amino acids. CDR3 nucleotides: TGTGCCACCAGCCAAGGACCTAGCGGGGGGGCGGCGGGGACCCAGTACTTC. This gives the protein CATSQGPSGGAAGTQYF.

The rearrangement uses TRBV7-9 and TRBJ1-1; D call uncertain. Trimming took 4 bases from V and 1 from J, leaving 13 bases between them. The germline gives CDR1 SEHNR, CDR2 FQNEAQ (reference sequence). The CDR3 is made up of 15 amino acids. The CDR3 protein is CASSSLLGGNTEAFF. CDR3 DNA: TGTGCCAGCAGCTCACTCCTTGGTGGGAACACTGAAGCTTTCTTT.

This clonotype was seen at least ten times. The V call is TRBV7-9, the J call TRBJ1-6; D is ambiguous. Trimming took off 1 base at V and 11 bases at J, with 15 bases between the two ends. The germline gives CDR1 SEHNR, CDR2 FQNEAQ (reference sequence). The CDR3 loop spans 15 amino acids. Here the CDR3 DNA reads TGTGCCAGCAGCTTAGATGAGGTGGCTGATCCACCCCTCCACTTT. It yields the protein CASSLDEVADPPLHF.

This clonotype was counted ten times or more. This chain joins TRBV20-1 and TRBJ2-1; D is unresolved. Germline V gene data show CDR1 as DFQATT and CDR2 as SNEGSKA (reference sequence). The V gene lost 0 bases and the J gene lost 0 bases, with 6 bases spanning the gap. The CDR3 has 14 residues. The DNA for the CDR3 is TGCAGTGCTAGAGACACCAGCTCCTACAATGAGCAGTTCTTC. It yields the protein CSARDTSSYNEQFF.

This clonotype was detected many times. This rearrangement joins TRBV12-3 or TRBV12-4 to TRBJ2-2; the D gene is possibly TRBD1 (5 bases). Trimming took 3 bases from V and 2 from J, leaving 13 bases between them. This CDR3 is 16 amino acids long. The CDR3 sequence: CASSFGQDINTGELFF. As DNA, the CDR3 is TGTGCCAGCAGTTTCGGTCAGGACATCAACACCGGGGAGCTGTTTTTT.